This TCR beta chain was found in a study of CD8 T cells in ankylosing spondylitis. Study results and limitations: With a CD8+ phenotype, disease-linked clones were relatively rare in peripheral blood. Eight or nine highly homologous variants formed a TCR beta motif that appeared characteristic of ankylosing spondylitis blood.

From the 5' RACE reads, TCRdb called clonotypes with MiXCR, one entry per CDR3 protein. This table holds 150,000 to 200,000 distinct CDR3 sequences, roughly 18% found once. V lost 6 bases, J lost 8 bases, and 5 bases stayed unmatched. Germline assignment: CDR1 DFQATT and CDR2 SNEGSKA (reference sequence). The CDR3 is made up of 12 amino acids. This clonotype was counted ten times or more. Its antigen is undetermined. The chain links TRBV20-1 to TRBJ2-1, with TRBD1 matching over 9 bases. Sequencing used blood, either unsorted or a sorted T cell fraction (not recorded which). This clonotype originated in a male donor aged 10 to 30 with ankylosing spondylitis or in good health (not recorded which). This CDR3 is CSAADRGHEQFF. The CDR3 DNA reads as TGCAGTGCGGCGGACAGGGGACATGAGCAGTTCTTC.